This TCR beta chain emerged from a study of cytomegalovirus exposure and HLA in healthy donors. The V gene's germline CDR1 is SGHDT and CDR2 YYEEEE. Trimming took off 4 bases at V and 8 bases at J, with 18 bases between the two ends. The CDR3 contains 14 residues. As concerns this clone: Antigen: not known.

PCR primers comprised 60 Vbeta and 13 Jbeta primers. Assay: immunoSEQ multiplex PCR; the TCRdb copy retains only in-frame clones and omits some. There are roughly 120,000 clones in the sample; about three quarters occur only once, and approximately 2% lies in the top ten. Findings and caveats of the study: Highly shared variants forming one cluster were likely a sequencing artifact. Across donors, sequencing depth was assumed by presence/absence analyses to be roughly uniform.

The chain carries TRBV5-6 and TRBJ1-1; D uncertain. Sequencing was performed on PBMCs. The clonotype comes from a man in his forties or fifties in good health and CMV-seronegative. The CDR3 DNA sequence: TGTGCCAGCAGCCCCGTTGCCAGGTCGGGAGAAGCTTTCTTT. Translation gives CASSPVARSGEAFF.